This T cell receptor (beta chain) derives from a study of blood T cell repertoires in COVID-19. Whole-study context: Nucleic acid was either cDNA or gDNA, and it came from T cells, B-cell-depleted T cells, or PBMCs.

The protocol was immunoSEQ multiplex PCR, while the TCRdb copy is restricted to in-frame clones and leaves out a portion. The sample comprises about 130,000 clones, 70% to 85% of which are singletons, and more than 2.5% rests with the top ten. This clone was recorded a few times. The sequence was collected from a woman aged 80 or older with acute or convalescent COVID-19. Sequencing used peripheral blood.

The CDR3 is CASSTDWSGGYTF. The CDR3 coding sequence is TGTGCCAGCAGCACGGACTGGTCCGGTGGCTACACCTTC. The chain uses TRBV14 and TRBJ1-2; D gene unclear. The CDR3 sequence is 13 residues long. V was pared by 5 bases and J by 7 bases, with 14 bases between. Germline loops: CDR1 SGHDN, CDR2 FVKESK.